This T cell receptor (beta chain) was found in a study of blood T cell repertoires in COVID-19 (dated by TCRdb to 2018 to 2021). Notes on the research overall: Samples from collaborators originated in the United States, Italy and Spain and spanned both the acute and convalescent phases of COVID-19. The material from the prospective study consisted of cDNA or gDNA derived from T cells, B-cell-depleted T cells, or PBMCs. Subjects who had been exposed to COVID-19, were actively infected with it, or had recovered from it provided the deeply sampled blood TCRbeta repertoires that made up the dataset. The repertoires were made available in a free public database intended to serve as a resource for research on the immune response to SARS-CoV-2. Samples were obtained from the ongoing ImmuneRACE study (first 160 participants) and from approximately 1,200 subjects provided by 6 global collaborators. Sample metadata almost always included a de-identified subject ID, COVID-19 status, age in years and sex. Where HLA class I and class II types were available, the types were taken from metadata supplied by the sample provider, not from assay-based typing.

For CDR1 and CDR2, the germline V gene lists SGHRS and YFSETQ. Including the terminal cysteine and phenylalanine, the CDR3 comprises 17 residues. Solely the CDR3 DNA is kept, with 51 bases framed from the first base. Trimming costs V 0 bases and J 2 bases, and their ends lie 14 bases apart. In the prospective study, participants were roughly 18 to 100 years old, resided in fewer than 25 geographic areas of the United States, and were enrolled through a virtual design. To assign participants to cohorts, the prospective study relied on clinical history that participants themselves reported in a screening survey and a study questionnaire. Recovered participants in ImmuneRACE Cohort 3 were defined by two consecutive negative NP/OP PCR tests, clearance by a healthcare professional, or resolution of symptoms. In the prospective study, whole blood, serum and a nasopharyngeal or oropharyngeal swab were collected from each participant by mobile phlebotomists. Additional blood draws and questionnaires over a 2-month period could optionally be provided by prospective study participants. Prospective study blood samples were shipped either frozen or at room temperature before DNA extraction.

This clone was seen a handful of times. Its antigen is unknown. Base qualities are missing; no much larger clone stands one base away. TCRbeta CDR3 regions were amplified from genomic DNA by means of the immunoSEQ Assay, a bias-controlled multiplex PCR. Turning to the authors' computational methods: Within the assay, amplification of reference gene primers was used to estimate how many nucleated cells each sample contained. Sequence reads were collapsed and filtered to measure the absolute abundance of every unique TCRbeta CDR3 rearrangement. For each sample, productive Simpson clonality was calculated by taking the square root of Simpson's diversity index across productive rearrangements. In its TCRdb copy, this immuneACCESS table keeps in-frame sequences only and misses some clones. Where compared with another copy, unresolved V genes explain less than half of these, and the others have no known cause. The V and J calls and clone size were taken over from that table, and D and trimming were inferred from the DNA. The table for this sample lists 200,000 to 250,000 clones; around 80% of them were counted only once. In total, the top ten clones hold 15% of the sample.

Results the study describes overall, beyond this receptor: How much clinical and demographic metadata was included differed by source and by participant, and the metadata was provided uncurated.

The sample consisted of PBMCs or T cells enriched from blood (not recorded which). This receptor chain uses TRBV5-1 and TRBJ2-2; no confident D gene assignment can be made. This clonotype was sampled from a man aged 40-50 years who had recovered from COVID-19. The bases read TGCGCCAGCAGCTTGGGTCCCCAAAACAGCAACACCGGGGAGCTGTTTTTT. It is translated as CASSLGPQNSNTGELFF.